What follows are 19 T cell receptor beta chains derived from one specimen sequenced in a study of patients and donors after allogeneic stem cell transplantation. A single record per CDR3 protein comes from TCRdb applying MiXCR to the RT-PCR reads. The profile shows 80,000 to 90,000 distinct CDR3 sequences, roughly 52% of them singletons. Sequenced material: blood, either unsorted or a sorted T cell fraction (not recorded which). These receptors were obtained from a human donor who was either an allogeneic HSCT recipient or a stem cell or donor lymphocyte infusion donor (not recorded which). It is not recorded whose cells these are; they may come from a transplant donor.

This clonotype was seen a handful of times. The V and J genes are TRBV10-3 and TRBJ1-3, with D possibly TRBD1 on 6 matching bases. The CDR3 has 17 residues. Germline CDR1 and CDR2: ENHRY and SYGVKD. Trimming took 0 bases from V and 2 from J, leaving 14 bases between them. The CDR3 loop reads CAISESFNPGAGNTIYF. In DNA form, the CDR3 reads TGTGCCATCAGTGAGTCGTTCAACCCAGGGGCTGGAAACACCATATATTTT.

The rearrangement links TRBV20-1 to TRBJ1-3; TRBD1 aligns across 7 bases. Germline loops: CDR1 DFQATT, CDR2 SNEGSKA (reference sequence). The V gene end was trimmed by 7 bases and the J gene end by 5 bases; junction bases not matched to a gene: 5. CDR3 length equals 12 residues. The CDR3 reads CSVTGERNTIYF. The CDR3 DNA sequence: TGCAGTGTCACAGGGGAGCGAAACACCATATATTTT.

V and J are TRBV6-6 and TRBJ1-5; perhaps TRBD1 as D (5 bases). The V end was cut by 2 bases, the J end by 6 bases, with 8 bases between. The CDR3 runs to 13 residues. From germline, CDR1 is MNHNY and CDR2 SVGAGI (reference sequence). The CDR3 region has the DNA TGTGCCAGCAGTTACCCGGGGGGTCAGCCCCAGCATTTT. It translates to CASSYPGGQPQHF.

The chain is built from TRBV5-6 and TRBJ2-7; D ambiguous. CDR1 is SGHDT and CDR2 is YYEEEE in the germline V gene. The ends were cut back, 4 bases at V and 3 bases at J, with 17 bases in the middle. The CDR3 has 15 residues. The CDR3 sequence: CASSVLTPSFYEQYF. For the CDR3, the DNA is TGTGCCAGCAGCGTCCTTACCCCCTCCTTCTACGAGCAGTACTTC.

This clonotype was observed a handful of times. This chain uses TRBV4-2 with TRBJ1-3, with D maybe TRBD1 (5 bases). V lost 7 bases, J lost 0 bases, and 13 bases lay in between. The CDR3 sequence is 15 residues long. Looked up from germline, CDR1 is LGHNA and CDR2 is YNFKEQ. The CDR3 DNA is TGTGCCAGCACTCCCGGGACGAACTCTGGAAACACCATATATTTT. This sequence encodes CASTPGTNSGNTIYF.

The rearrangement links TRBV4-3 to TRBJ1-6, with 7 bases matching TRBD1. This CDR3 is 15 amino acids long. Germline values: CDR1 LGHNA, CDR2 YSLEER. The J segment lost 8 bases and the V segment lost 4 bases, leaving 8 bases of the junction unmatched. The CDR3 region has the DNA TGCGCCAGCAGCCCGAGAAGGGGGCTCGATTCACCCCTCCACTTT. Protein: CASSPRRGLDSPLHF.

The chain is built from TRBV4-3 and TRBJ2-7; TRBD2 matches at 7 bases. The V segment lost 1 base and the J segment 0 bases; nucleotides outside the gene matches: 6. Germline values: CDR1 LGHNA, CDR2 YSLEER. The CDR3 is made up of 16 amino acids. CDR3 protein: CASSQGILASSYEQYF. The CDR3 coding sequence is TGCGCCAGCAGCCAAGGAATACTAGCGAGCTCCTACGAGCAGTACTTC.

J is TRBJ1-5 and V is TRBV20-1, with D uncertain. The CDR3 length is 13 residues. V was cut by 1 base and J by 4 bases, with 8 bases left in between. CDR1 is DFQATT and CDR2 is SNEGSKA in the germline V gene (reference sequence). The CDR3 is CSARATLNQPQHF. The CDR3 nucleotides read TGCAGTGCTAGAGCCACCTTAAATCAGCCCCAGCATTTT.

V and J are TRBV20-1 and TRBJ1-3; 9 bases match TRBD1. The CDR3 covers 14 residues. The V and J ends lost 6 bases and 4 bases, in that order; junction bases with no gene match: 7. The germline V gene has CDR1 DFQATT and CDR2 SNEGSKA (reference sequence). DNA for the CDR3: TGCAGTGCCAAACAGGGGGCTGCAGGAAACACCATATATTTT. Protein product: CSAKQGAAGNTIYF.

This clonotype has just a few counts. The chain is built from TRBV5-1 and TRBJ1-1, with TRBD1 as a possible D gene (6 bases). The V gene's germline CDR1 is SGHRS and CDR2 YFSETQ. The ends were cut back, 2 bases at V and 1 base at J, with 15 bases in the middle. The CDR3 runs to 16 residues. The CDR3 protein is CASSFSYGGENTEAFF. The CDR3 DNA is TGCGCCAGCAGCTTTAGTTATGGGGGCGAGAACACTGAAGCTTTCTTT.

This clonotype was counted many times. The rearrangement links TRBV28 to TRBJ1-3; no firm D call. The CDR3 loop spans 12 amino acids. Germline V CDR1 and CDR2: MDHEN, SYDVKM. Trimming removed 2 bases at V and 6 bases at J, with 5 bases between. The CDR3 loop is CASSLSENTIYF. The CDR3 bases are TGTGCCAGCAGTTTAAGCGAAAACACCATATATTTT.

The chain uses TRBV2 and TRBJ2-7; 9 bases are shared with TRBD1. Per germline, CDR1 SNHLY and CDR2 FYNNEI. V was clipped by 8 bases and J by 4 bases; unmatched bases: 6. The CDR3 extends over 13 amino acids. The CDR3 coding sequence is TGTGCCAGCGGGGACAGGGTGTTGTACGAGCAGTACTTC. It codes for CASGDRVLYEQYF.

The chain links TRBV6-6 to TRBJ1-5; the D gene is possibly TRBD1 (6 bases). Germline V gives CDR1 MNHNY, CDR2 SVGAGI (reference sequence). CDR3 length: 15 residues. Trimming took 6 bases from V and 2 from J, leaving 14 bases between them. The CDR3 is CASSRGHWGNQPQHF. The CDR3 DNA reads TGTGCCAGCAGCCGGGGACATTGGGGCAATCAGCCCCAGCATTTT.

This chain uses TRBV4-3 with TRBJ2-5; D ambiguous. Germline CDR1 is LGHNA and CDR2 is YSLEER. The V gene lost 4 bases and the J gene lost 4 bases, with 10 bases spanning the gap. The CDR3 runs 13 residues. For the CDR3, the DNA is TGCGCCAGCAGCCCCGGGTCAGGAGAGACCCAGTACTTC. Encoded protein: CASSPGSGETQYF.

This clonotype has a handful of counts. V gene TRBV4-2 combines with J gene TRBJ1-1; D perhaps matches TRBD1 (5 bases). The V gene's germline CDR1 is LGHNA and CDR2 YNFKEQ. Trimming removed 3 bases at V and 0 bases at J, with 11 bases between. The CDR3 is made up of 15 amino acids. The CDR3 DNA reads as TGTGCCAGCAGCCATTTAGACAGACTGAACACTGAAGCTTTCTTT. It specifies CASSHLDRLNTEAFF.

The chain employs TRBV28 and TRBJ1-1, with 12 bases aligning to TRBD1. The CDR3 has 17 amino acids. Germline V gene lookup returns CDR1 MDHEN and CDR2 SYDVKM. Trimming at V came to 4 bases and at J to 4 bases, leaving 10 bases not matched to a gene. The CDR3 here is CASSSVGTGGVGTEAFF. The DNA of the CDR3 is TGTGCCAGCAGTTCGGTAGGGACAGGGGGCGTGGGCACTGAAGCTTTCTTT.

In this sample, this clonotype turned up a few times. The J gene is TRBJ1-2, the V gene TRBV7-8; a possible D gene is TRBD1 (5 bases). V was pared by 10 bases and J by 7 bases, with 13 bases between. From germline, CDR1 is SGHVS and CDR2 FQNEAQ. The length of the CDR3 is 11 residues. DNA for the CDR3: TGTGCCATCACAACGGGGGGTGGCTACACCTTC. Translation gives CAITTGGGYTF. Complete variable domain (other parts from reference TRBV7-8 and TRBJ1-2): GAGVSQSPRYKVAKRGQDVALRCDPISGHVSLFWYQQALGQGPEFLTYFQNEAQLDKSGLPSDRFFAERPEGSVSTLKIQRTQQEDSAVYLCAITTGGGYTFGSGTRLTVV.

V usage is TRBV29-1 and J usage is TRBJ2-3; unclear D gene. The CDR3 totals 12 residues. The V end lost 4 bases, the J end lost 4 bases, and 9 bases lay between the germline ends. Per the germline V gene, CDR1 is SQVTM and CDR2 is ANQGSEA. The CDR3: CSVGPSADTQYF. The CDR3 nucleotides read TGCAGCGTTGGACCCTCGGCAGATACGCAGTATTTT.

Only one count was recorded for this clonotype. V is TRBV7-2 and J is TRBJ1-5; possible D gene TRBD1, 5 bases. CDR3 length: 14 amino acids. Germline CDR1 is SGHTA and CDR2 is FQGNSA. The V gene lost 2 bases and the J gene lost 7 bases, with 12 bases spanning the gap. Written as DNA, the CDR3 is TGTGCCAGCAGCTTATACGGGGCTCGACAGCCCCAGCATTTT. It yields the protein CASSLYGARQPQHF.